This T cell receptor (beta chain) was sequenced for a study of radiotherapy plus CTLA-4 blockade in lung cancer. The overall study: Objective responses were seen in roughly 20% of patients, disease control in more than 30%. Study-wide results and caveats: Reportedly, early blood T cell clone dynamics best predicted response, with interferon-beta.

On this clone itself: No antigen is known for it.

This CDR3 has 16 residues. Trimming removed 5 bases from V and 4 bases from J, with 18 bases in between. Germline V gene sequence: CDR1 LNHDA, CDR2 SQIVND (reference sequence). Generated by immunoSEQ multiplex PCR, the TCRdb table keeps only in-frame clones and is missing some. Among about 95,000 clones listed, 82% were seen once. Sequencing was performed on peripheral blood, taken from a patient treated with radiotherapy plus ipilimumab. The gene calls are TRBV19 and TRBJ1-5; TRBD1 is a possible D gene (6 bases). The sequence was obtained from a human donor with non-small cell lung cancer who had a partial response to radiotherapy plus ipilimumab. The CDR3, as DNA: TGTGCCAGTAGTTCAAGAACCGGGACACTGAATCAGCCCCAGCATTTT. Its protein is CASSSRTGTLNQPQHF.